The 28 T cell receptor beta chains reported below all come from one sample, sequenced in a study of OX40 agonist ivuxolimab in advanced cancers. The library came from the immunoSEQ multiplex PCR assay. The clones in this table, taken by TCRdb from immuneACCESS, are in-frame only. Not every clone is retained; where verified, under half of the shortfall comes from an unresolved V gene, and the cause of the rest is unknown. The sample data list about 50,000 clones, and about four fifths of these were observed just once. The top ten clones comprise about 1% of the sample. The sample was CD4+ or CD8+ T cells sorted from blood, taken in a trial of the OX40 agonist ivuxolimab. The receptors come from an adult with an advanced solid tumor such as melanoma, head and neck, liver or kidney cancer.

This sequence joins TRBV6-6 and TRBJ2-3; the D is unclear. The CDR3 extends over 14 amino acids. Germline assignment: CDR1 MNHNY and CDR2 SVGAGI (reference sequence). V gave up 9 bases and J gave up 4 bases, with 17 bases separating them. In DNA, the CDR3 is TGTGCCAGTAAGGTTACCTTAAGCGCAGATACGCAGTATTTT. Amino acids: CASKVTLSADTQYF.

Note on this clone: This same CDR3 is encoded by further DNA sequences in the sample. This chain connects TRBV18 to TRBJ1-2; tentatively, D is TRBD1 (5 bases). V lost 1 base to trimming and J lost 2 bases, with 11 bases between them. The CDR3 is made up of 15 amino acids. Germline CDR1 KGHSH, CDR2 LQKENI. The CDR3: CASSPLEDRNYGYTF. The CDR3 bases are TGTGCCAGCTCACCACTCGAAGACAGAAACTATGGCTACACCTTC.

This chain uses TRBV5-4 with TRBJ2-5; TRBD2 matches at 7 bases. Losses at the gene ends were 3 bases for V and 3 bases for J; bases not matched to a gene: 5. Germline loops: CDR1 SGHNT, CDR2 YYREEE (reference sequence). This CDR3 contains 14 residues. The CDR3 region is CASSSIGGEETQYF. The CDR3 nucleotides read TGTGCCAGCAGCTCGATTGGGGGGGAAGAGACCCAGTACTTC.

This rearrangement joins TRBV7-9 to TRBJ2-2; maybe TRBD2 (5 bases). This CDR3 comprises 17 residues. The V gene lost 5 bases and the J gene lost 1 base, with 17 bases spanning the gap. From germline, CDR1 is SEHNR and CDR2 FQNEAQ (reference sequence). In DNA, the CDR3 is TGTGCCAGCAGCCTAAGAGAGGGCCAGTTGAACACCGGGGAGCTGTTTTTT. It specifies CASSLREGQLNTGELFF.

The V gene is TRBV5-1, the J gene TRBJ2-1, with D possibly matching TRBD1 (6 bases). Trimming took off 2 bases at V and 6 bases at J, with 9 bases between the two ends. This CDR3 spans 13 amino acids. CDR1 and CDR2 (germline): SGHRS, YFSETQ. The CDR3 here is CASSLTGINEQFF. The DNA for the CDR3 is TGCGCCAGCAGCTTAACAGGGATCAATGAGCAGTTCTTC.

The CDR3 DNA is TGTGCCAGCAGTGCCCCCAGGGGGGGCACAGATACGCAGTATTTT. Translated, it gives CASSAPRGGTDTQYF. The rearrangement joins TRBV6-6 to TRBJ2-3, with a weak D call TRBD1 (7 bases). In germline, CDR1 is MNHNY, CDR2 SVGAGI (reference sequence). This CDR3 region has 15 residues. V was clipped by 5 bases and J by 1 base, with 13 bases between them.

The rearrangement uses TRBV10-3 and TRBJ1-3; 9 nucleotides align to TRBD1. CDR1 and CDR2 from the germline V gene are ENHRY and SYGVKD. This CDR3 contains 17 residues. J was trimmed by 0 bases and V by 4 bases; bases with no gene match: 7. The CDR3 DNA reads as TGTGCCATCAGTGCAGTAGGGGGACAGGGCTCTGGAAACACCATATATTTT. Encoded protein: CAISAVGGQGSGNTIYF.

The rearrangement uses TRBV7-9 and TRBJ2-5; 8 bases fit TRBD2. This CDR3 contains 17 residues. The V and J ends lost 0 bases and 5 bases, in that order; junction bases with no gene match: 11. CDR1 is SEHNR, CDR2 FQNEAQ, per germline (reference sequence). The CDR3 loop reads CASSLALSGLVAETQYF. The CDR3 DNA is TGTGCCAGCAGCTTAGCGCTCTCGGGACTAGTAGCGGAGACCCAGTACTTC.

This sequence joins TRBV5-8 and TRBJ1-2; 8 bases align to TRBD1. Trimming removed 3 bases from V and 4 bases from J; junction bases left unmatched: 2. The CDR3 has 13 residues. Germline assignment: CDR1 SGHTS and CDR2 YDEGEE. Here the CDR3 DNA reads TGTGCCAGCAGCTCGGACAGGGTCTATGGCTACACCTTC. Its translation is CASSSDRVYGYTF.

The V call is TRBV9, the J call TRBJ2-2, with no clear D. Per germline, CDR1 SGDLS and CDR2 YYNGEE. The CDR3 runs to 15 residues. Trimming stripped 0 bases from V and 0 bases from J, with 6 bases between. DNA for the CDR3: TGTGCCAGCAGCGTAGCCCCCGCGAACACCGGGGAGCTGTTTTTT. Translation: CASSVAPANTGELFF.

J is TRBJ1-5 and V is TRBV15; tentatively, D is TRBD1 (5 bases). CDR3 length: 13 residues. Deletions cut 5 bases from V and 5 bases from J, with 10 bases between. Germline V gene lookup returns CDR1 LNHNV and CDR2 YYDKDF (reference sequence). CDR3 in amino acids: CATSPGLDQPQHF. DNA for the CDR3: TGTGCCACCAGCCCAGGGCTGGATCAGCCCCAGCATTTT.

This chain joins TRBV30 and TRBJ2-1; maybe TRBD2 (7 bases). This CDR3 is 16 amino acids long. Germline CDR1 reads GTSNPN; CDR2 reads SVGIG (reference sequence). V was shortened by 4 bases and J by 6 bases, with 22 bases between the two germline ends. CDR3 DNA sequence: TGTGCCTGGACCTCAGGGGCGGGGGCGTGGGGCAATGAGCAGTTCTTC. It translates to CAWTSGAGAWGNEQFF.

CDR3 sequence (DNA): TGTGCCACCGAGAGAAGCGGGGGGGGTCAAGAGACCCAGTACTTC. Translation gives CATERSGGGQETQYF. The chain has TRBV6-5 and TRBJ2-5; 10 nucleotides match TRBD2. This CDR3 region has 15 residues. The V gene's germline CDR1 is MNHEY and CDR2 SVGAGI. After removal of 10 bases from V and 2 bases from J, the junction contained 10 bases not matched to a gene.

The V and J genes are TRBV11-2 and TRBJ1-5, with 7 bases fitting TRBD1. Germline V gene lookup returns CDR1 SGHAT and CDR2 FQNNGV. CDR3 length: 18 residues. Losses at the gene ends were 3 bases for V and 2 bases for J; bases not matched to a gene: 13. This chain's CDR3 is CASSLGQGGTLGNQPQHF. The CDR3 nucleotides read TGTGCCAGCAGCTTGGGGCAGGGGGGAACGTTAGGCAATCAGCCCCAGCATTTT.

This chain uses TRBV7-6 with TRBJ2-7, with D unclear. This CDR3 has 13 residues. V lost 2 bases to trimming and J lost 6 bases, with 11 bases between them. Germline CDR1 reads SGHVS; CDR2 reads FNYEAQ. The CDR3 loop is CASSLPQYREQYF. DNA for the CDR3: TGTGCCAGCAGCTTACCCCAATATCGCGAGCAGTACTTC.

This chain joins TRBV18 and TRBJ2-3, with 12 bases aligning to TRBD2. Germline CDR1 reads KGHSH; CDR2 reads LQKENI. Trimming cost V 1 base and J 7 bases; bases outside gene matches: 6. There are 16 residues in the CDR3. CDR3 protein: CASSPRGTSGLNTQYF. CDR3 in DNA: TGTGCCAGCTCACCACGAGGGACTAGCGGGCTAAATACGCAGTATTTT.

V usage is TRBV2 and J usage is TRBJ2-7; 9 nucleotides line up with TRBD1. This CDR3 has 14 amino acids. Losses at the gene ends were 4 bases for V and 3 bases for J; bases not matched to a gene: 4. From germline, CDR1 is SNHLY and CDR2 FYNNEI. CDR3 nucleotides: TGTGCCAGCAGTGTGGACAGGGGATTCTACGAGCAGTACTTC. Its protein is CASSVDRGFYEQYF. Looking up the rest from reference TRBV2 and TRBJ2-7 gives the full variable domain: EPEVTQTPSHQVTQMGQEVILRCVPISNHLYFYWYRQILGQKVEFLVSFYNNEISEKSEIFDDQFSVERPDGSNFTLKIRSTKLEDSAMYFCASSVDRGFYEQYFGPGTRLTVT.

The chain joins TRBV5-4 to TRBJ2-3; D gene uncertain. Germline V gene data show CDR1 as SGHNT and CDR2 as YYREEE (reference sequence). This CDR3 has 13 residues. Trimming left V 0 bases short and J 1 base short, with 3 bases between. The CDR3 DNA reads as TGTGCCAGCAGCTTGGCCGGCACAGATACGCAGTATTTT. As protein: CASSLAGTDTQYF.

The rearrangement links TRBV6-1 to TRBJ2-7; 11 bases line up with TRBD1. The CDR3 loop spans 15 amino acids. The J segment lost 3 bases and the V segment lost 11 bases, leaving 12 bases of the junction unmatched. Germline CDR1 is MNHNS and CDR2 is SASEGT. The CDR3 reads CAARPGQGEHYEQYF. CDR3 coding DNA: TGTGCCGCACGACCGGGACAGGGGGAGCACTACGAGCAGTACTTC.

This clone occurred a few times. This chain uses TRBV28 with TRBJ1-1; 10 bases agree with TRBD1. V trimming: 8 bases; J trimming: 4 bases; junction bases outside the gene matches: 7. Germline CDR1 reads MDHEN; CDR2 reads SYDVKM. CDR3 length equals 14 residues. The CDR3 DNA sequence: TGTGCCAGCCCGGGACAGGGGCTTGCCACTGAAGCTTTCTTT. It codes for CASPGQGLATEAFF.

This chain joins TRBV19 and TRBJ2-7; 8 nucleotides agree with TRBD1. The CDR3 runs to 14 residues. The germline V gene has CDR1 LNHDA and CDR2 SQIVND (reference sequence). V shed 3 bases, J shed 5 bases, and the junction held 6 bases outside the gene matches. CDR3 DNA sequence: TGTGCCAGTAGTATGGGGACAGGCCCTAACGAGCAGTACTTC. Translated, it gives CASSMGTGPNEQYF.

The chain carries TRBV2 and TRBJ1-3, with D maybe TRBD1 (5 bases). CDR3 length: 13 residues. The V gene's germline CDR1 is SNHLY and CDR2 FYNNEI. Trimming stripped 3 bases from V and 8 bases from J, with 11 bases between. The CDR3 nucleotides read TGTGCCAGCAGTGAGGGGGTCCGGCACACCATATATTTT. Amino acids: CASSEGVRHTIYF.

The chain uses TRBV30 and TRBJ2-1; 8 nucleotides line up with TRBD2. The CDR3 consists of 15 residues. Germline loops: CDR1 GTSNPN, CDR2 SVGIG (reference sequence). V dropped 2 bases and J dropped 4; count of bases not matched to a gene: 7. The CDR3 nucleotides read TGTGCCTGGAGTCAGGCGGGAGGACGGTACAATGAGCAGTTCTTC. Translation: CAWSQAGGRYNEQFF.

Notes on this clone: At one of its ends the junction is not consistent with the germline gene, which may arise from a read error. The chain carries TRBV11-3 and TRBJ2-4, with D hard to call. This CDR3 is built from 13 residues. Germline lookup yields CDR1 SGHNT and CDR2 YENEEA. CDR3 loop: CASSLEEGLDPHF. Here the CDR3 DNA reads TGTGCCAGCAGCTTAGAAGAAGGTCTGGACCCACACTTC.

The chain uses TRBV21-1 and TRBJ2-5; TRBD1 was called by the table and not checked on the DNA. TRBV21-1 is listed as a pseudogene. This CDR3 is 18 amino acids long. For the CDR3, the DNA is TGTGCCAGCAGCAAACCGGGACAGTCCTTTAACGATTTGGAGACCCAGTACTTC. It translates to CASSKPGQSFNDLETQYF.

The chain has TRBV7-8 and TRBJ1-1; D gene ambiguous. Per germline, CDR1 SGHVS and CDR2 FQNEAQ. The ends were cut back, 1 base at V and 1 base at J, with 4 bases in the middle. There are 13 residues in the CDR3. The CDR3 loop reads CASSLVWNTEAFF. CDR3 DNA sequence: TGTGCCAGCAGCTTAGTTTGGAACACTGAAGCTTTCTTT.

CDR3 in amino acids: CASSTSTGSSPDTQYF. CDR3 bases: TGTGCCAGTAGTACCTCGACAGGCTCTTCTCCAGATACGCAGTATTTT. The chain carries TRBV19 and TRBJ2-3, with D perhaps matching TRBD1 (6 bases). Trimming cost V 4 bases and J 4 bases, with 18 bases left between them. In germline, CDR1 is LNHDA, CDR2 SQIVND (reference sequence). The CDR3 sequence is 16 residues long.

V usage is TRBV11-2 and J usage is TRBJ2-7, with 9 bases lining up with TRBD2. Trimming removed 1 base from V and 4 bases from J; junction bases left unmatched: 14. CDR1 SGHAT and CDR2 FQNNGV come from the germline V gene. CDR3 length: 18 residues. The CDR3 bases are TGTGCCAGCAGCTTAGCCCTGGGGGCGGGGGGGGACTGGTACGAGCAGTACTTC. Encoded protein: CASSLALGAGGDWYEQYF.